One and the same sample provided the 30 T cell receptor beta chains below, sequenced in a study of spatial heterogeneity in lung cancer. In TCRdb, the 5' RACE reads were re-called with MiXCR into one record per CDR3 protein. The table lists around 44,000 distinct CDR3 sequences, roughly a tenth of them singletons, with about 15% in the top ten. The time point here: blood at routine non-recurrence follow-up after resection. This sample comprised PBMCs, obtained at follow-up. These receptors were obtained from a female donor with early-stage non-small cell lung cancer.

The V and J genes are TRBV4-2 and TRBJ2-7; D is uncertain. V was clipped by 3 bases and J by 2 bases, with 14 bases between them. The germline gives CDR1 LGHNA, CDR2 YNFKEQ. CDR3 length: 15 amino acids. The CDR3 loop reads CASSQSPADTYEQYF. The CDR3 DNA follows: TGTGCCAGCAGCCAGTCTCCCGCAGACACCTACGAGCAGTACTTC.

The chain employs TRBV6-5 and TRBJ2-7; D ambiguous. The CDR3 covers 17 residues. The V gene's germline CDR1 is MNHEY and CDR2 SVGAGI. Trimming pared 4 bases from V and 0 bases from J, leaving 19 bases between. This CDR3 is CASSFRLRGQSSYEQYF. The CDR3 nucleotides are TGTGCCAGCAGTTTCCGATTGAGAGGCCAAAGCTCCTACGAGCAGTACTTC.

The gene calls are TRBV6-5 and TRBJ2-2, with 11 bases aligning to TRBD2. Germline V lookup: CDR1 MNHEY, CDR2 SVGAGI. Trimming removed 4 bases from V and 6 bases from J; junction bases left unmatched: 13. The length of the CDR3 is 18 residues. The CDR3 DNA is TGTGCCAGCAGTTCCCCGGGGGGACTAGCGGCTATGCCCGGGGAGCTGTTTTTT. Protein product: CASSSPGGLAAMPGELFF.

The table lists this clonotype with a few counts. This chain uses TRBV30 with TRBJ2-3; no reliable D call. The germline V gene encodes CDR1 GTSNPN and CDR2 SVGIG (reference sequence). The V end was cut by 4 bases, the J end by 4 bases, with 9 bases between. The CDR3 covers 12 residues. The CDR3 here is CAWKGGPDTQYF. The CDR3 bases are TGTGCCTGGAAGGGTGGGCCAGATACGCAGTATTTT. The variable domain in full, completed from reference TRBV30 and TRBJ2-3, reads SQTIHQWPATLVQPVGSPLSLECTVEGTSNPNLYWYRQAAGRGLQLLFYSVGIGQISSEVPQNLSASRPQDRQFILSSKKLLLSDSGFYLCAWKGGPDTQYFGPGTRLTVL.

Ten or more counts support this clonotype. The V call is TRBV20-1, the J call TRBJ2-4; no reliable D call. Per the germline V gene, CDR1 is DFQATT and CDR2 is SNEGSKA (reference sequence). The CDR3 is made up of 12 amino acids. Trimming stripped 0 bases from V and 8 bases from J, with 8 bases between. As DNA, the CDR3 is TGCAGTGCTAGAGATACCCGGGACATTCAGTACTTC. It codes for CSARDTRDIQYF.

At least ten counts were recorded for this clonotype. This chain links TRBV3-1 with TRBJ2-3, with a weak D call TRBD2 (6 bases). Trimming took 5 bases from V and 10 from J, leaving 16 bases between them. This CDR3 is 13 amino acids long. The germline V gene has CDR1 LGHDT and CDR2 YNNKEL (reference sequence). CDR3 protein: CASSGSGGTAQYF. The CDR3 coding sequence is TGTGCCAGCAGCGGAAGTGGGGGGACGGCGCAGTATTTT.

The CDR3 here is CASSPNQGWTDTQYF. The DNA for the CDR3 is TGTGCCAGCAGCCCCAATCAGGGTTGGACAGATACGCAGTATTTT. The rearrangement links TRBV9 to TRBJ2-3, with D possibly being TRBD1 (5 bases). CDR1 and CDR2 (germline): SGDLS, YYNGEE. This CDR3 region has 15 residues. Trimming shortened V by 4 bases and J by 3 bases, and 15 bases separated the two germline ends.

This clonotype was observed a few times. The genes are TRBV27 and TRBJ1-2; unclear D gene. The V gene lost 2 bases and the J gene lost 6 bases, with 16 bases spanning the gap. The germline gives CDR1 MNHEY, CDR2 SMNVEV (reference sequence). This CDR3 has 15 residues. The CDR3 nucleotides read TGTGCCAGCAGTTTAGCCAGGAAAGGGTTCGATGGCTACACCTTC. This translates into CASSLARKGFDGYTF.

The sample holds many counts of this clonotype. The chain links TRBV7-2 to TRBJ2-3; D is undetermined. Per the germline V gene, CDR1 is SGHTA and CDR2 is FQGNSA. The CDR3 spans 16 residues. V gave up 5 bases and J gave up 1 base, with 16 bases separating them. For the CDR3, the DNA is TGTGCCAGCAGCCCTACTTCTCTTCTAGGCACAGATACGCAGTATTTT. It translates to CASSPTSLLGTDTQYF.

This clonotype appeared a few times. The chain employs TRBV29-1 and TRBJ1-2; perhaps TRBD1 as D (5 bases). Deletions cut 0 bases from V and 6 bases from J, with 20 bases between. Germline V lookup: CDR1 SQVTM, CDR2 ANQGSEA. This CDR3 is 16 amino acids long. CDR3 coding DNA: TGCAGCGTTGAAGATCCGCTGGGGGATAAGCTTAATGGCTACACCTTC. It codes for CSVEDPLGDKLNGYTF.

This clonotype was recorded at least ten times. This chain connects TRBV10-3 to TRBJ2-7; a possible D gene is TRBD1 (6 bases). This CDR3 comprises 14 residues. With 3 bases removed from V and 2 bases from J, the gap between germline ends came to 11 bases. From germline, CDR1 is ENHRY and CDR2 SYGVKD. The CDR3, as DNA: TGTGCCATCAGTGAAGGGACACGGGCCTACGAGCAGTACTTC. Amino acids: CAISEGTRAYEQYF.

This clonotype was seen ten or more times. V is TRBV12-3 or TRBV12-4 and J is TRBJ1-4; tentatively, D is TRBD1 (6 bases). V was shortened by 4 bases and J by 5 bases, with 8 bases between the two germline ends. The CDR3 is 13 residues long. The DNA of the CDR3 is TGTGCCAGCAGTTACGGACAGAATGAAAAACTGTTTTTT. Protein product: CASSYGQNEKLFF.

The chain uses TRBV28 and TRBJ2-7; 7 bases map to TRBD1. V was clipped by 5 bases and J by 0 bases; unmatched bases: 7. The CDR3 has 15 amino acids. The germline gives CDR1 MDHEN, CDR2 SYDVKM. The CDR3 spells CASSLQGSSSYEQYF. DNA for the CDR3: TGTGCCAGCAGTCTACAGGGGTCGAGCTCCTACGAGCAGTACTTC.

The table lists this clonotype with a few counts. This chain joins TRBV2 and TRBJ2-1, with 9 bases fitting TRBD2. With 6 bases clipped from V and 8 bases from J, the junction kept 5 bases outside the gene matches. Germline-derived CDR1 and CDR2 are SNHLY and FYNNEI. This CDR3 is 13 amino acids long. The CDR3 sequence is CASRLAGTDEQFF. The CDR3 DNA is TGTGCCAGCAGACTAGCGGGTACGGATGAGCAGTTCTTC.

This clonotype has at least ten counts. The chain uses TRBV2 and TRBJ1-1; the match to TRBD1 covers 9 bases. V shed 1 base and J 5 bases; nucleotides not matched to a gene: 11. Germline loops: CDR1 SNHLY, CDR2 FYNNEI. This CDR3 spans 17 amino acids. This chain's CDR3 is CASSEGPTGGAGTEAFF. Here the CDR3 DNA reads TGTGCCAGCAGTGAAGGCCCCACAGGGGGCGCGGGAACTGAAGCTTTCTTT. Full variable domain (outside the CDR3, taken from reference TRBV2 and TRBJ1-1): EPEVTQTPSHQVTQMGQEVILRCVPISNHLYFYWYRQILGQKVEFLVSFYNNEISEKSEIFDDQFSVERPDGSNFTLKIRSTKLEDSAMYFCASSEGPTGGAGTEAFFGQGTRLTVV.

This clonotype has a count of ten or more. This chain uses TRBV2 with TRBJ2-7, with 10 nucleotides matching TRBD2. Trimming cost V 6 bases and J 4 bases; bases outside gene matches: 6. CDR1 and CDR2 from the germline V gene are SNHLY and FYNNEI. This CDR3 contains 14 residues. As DNA, the CDR3 is TGTGCCAGCAGCATGCCGGGACTAGCGTACGAGCAGTACTTC. It translates to CASSMPGLAYEQYF.

This clonotype was counted ten times or more. The V call is TRBV19, the J call TRBJ1-6, with D possibly being TRBD1 (5 bases). Trimming pared 7 bases from V and 7 bases from J, leaving 11 bases between. Germline values: CDR1 LNHDA, CDR2 SQIVND (reference sequence). This CDR3 has 13 amino acids. This CDR3 reads CASNPGNNSPLHF. For the CDR3, the DNA is TGTGCCAGTAACCCAGGGAACAATTCACCCCTCCACTTT.

This clonotype was picked up a small number of times. The rearrangement links TRBV6-6 to TRBJ1-1, with TRBD1 identical over 7 bases. This CDR3 has 15 amino acids. Germline trimming cut 6 bases from V and 2 bases from J; bases unmatched to any gene: 9. Germline V lookup: CDR1 MNHNY, CDR2 SVGAGI (reference sequence). The CDR3 protein is CASRPHRQGNTEAFF. The CDR3 coding sequence is TGTGCCAGCAGACCCCACCGACAGGGAAACACTGAAGCTTTCTTT.

The rearrangement uses TRBV5-1 and TRBJ2-5, with D possibly called TRBD1 or TRBD2 (6 bases each). This CDR3 has 16 residues. CDR1 and CDR2 (germline): SGHRS, YFSETQ. V lost 3 bases, J lost 5 bases, and 20 bases lay in between. CDR3 region: CASSSDGGTGSETQYF. The CDR3 region has the DNA TGCGCCAGCAGCTCGGACGGGGGCACTGGTTCGGAGACCCAGTACTTC.

This clonotype occurred many times. V usage is TRBV12-5 and J usage is TRBJ1-5, with D possibly matching TRBD1 (5 bases). CDR1 and CDR2 (germline): LGHNT, FRNRAP. This CDR3 has 22 residues. The V end lost 3 bases, the J end lost 0 bases, and 30 bases lay between the germline ends. The CDR3 DNA sequence: TGTGCTAGTGGTTTCGTCCAGCTCCAGATTGGTTTCGGGGCCAATAGCAATCAGCCCCAGCATTTT. As protein: CASGFVQLQIGFGANSNQPQHF.

This chain's CDR3 is CASSPAGVDSPLHF. The CDR3 nucleotides read TGTGCCAGCAGTCCAGCAGGGGTAGATTCACCCCTCCACTTT. The rearrangement links TRBV12-3 or TRBV12-4 to TRBJ1-6; D possibly corresponds to TRBD1 (6 bases). Trimming left V 5 bases short and J 8 bases short, with 13 bases between. The CDR3 loop spans 14 amino acids.

In this sample, this clonotype turned up many times. The chain recombines TRBV7-9 with TRBJ1-2, with TRBD1 as a possible D gene (5 bases). Trimming stripped 1 base from V and 6 bases from J, with 12 bases between. Germline assignment: CDR1 SEHNR and CDR2 FQNEAQ (reference sequence). The CDR3 totals 14 residues. The CDR3 here is CASSLVSGGDGYTF. Written as DNA, the CDR3 is TGTGCCAGCAGCTTAGTTTCGGGGGGAGATGGCTACACCTTC.

The rearrangement uses TRBV2 and TRBJ2-1, with D maybe TRBD2 (6 bases). With 8 bases removed from V and 9 bases from J, the gap between germline ends came to 14 bases. The germline gives CDR1 SNHLY, CDR2 FYNNEI. This CDR3 contains 12 residues. The chain's CDR3 is CASPGLGGEQFF. The CDR3 DNA reads as TGTGCCAGCCCGGGACTGGGCGGTGAGCAGTTCTTC.

The table lists this clonotype with a few counts. V usage is TRBV12-3 or TRBV12-4 and J usage is TRBJ1-6; possible D gene TRBD1, 5 bases. Between the trimmed V and J ends, which lost 3 bases and 9 bases, there was a span of 12 bases. CDR3 length: 14 amino acids. Here the CDR3 DNA reads TGTGCCAGCAGTTTCGGCAGGGAGGGTTCACCCCTCCACTTT. Protein sequence: CASSFGREGSPLHF.

This chain joins TRBV7-2 and TRBJ1-1; D unclear. This CDR3 has 13 amino acids. Trimming shortened V by 10 bases and J by 0 bases, and 12 bases separated the two germline ends. CDR1 and CDR2 from the germline V gene are SGHTA and FQGNSA. The CDR3 region is CATLGRVNTEAFF. CDR3 bases: TGTGCCACCCTCGGGAGGGTGAACACTGAAGCTTTCTTT.

This clonotype occurred a few times. This sequence joins TRBV20-1 and TRBJ1-6; D is undetermined. V was pared by 1 base and J by 7 bases, with 14 bases between. This CDR3 spans 15 amino acids. Germline CDR1 DFQATT, CDR2 SNEGSKA (reference sequence). The CDR3 DNA sequence: TGCAGTGCTAGAGGGGAACAAGGGCTAAATTCACCCCTCCACTTT. Protein: CSARGEQGLNSPLHF.

J is TRBJ2-3 and V is TRBV19; TRBD2 matches 8 bases. Germline lookup yields CDR1 LNHDA and CDR2 SQIVND (reference sequence). J gave up 0 bases and V 1 base, and 3 bases lay outside the gene matches. The CDR3 totals 16 residues. CDR3 loop: CASSIGTSHSTDTQYF. The CDR3 region has the DNA TGTGCCAGTAGTATAGGGACTAGCCATAGCACAGATACGCAGTATTTT.

This clonotype was observed many times. The CDR3 sequence is CASSPSAGSTEAFF. DNA of the CDR3: TGTGCCAGCAGCCCTTCGGCGGGGTCCACTGAAGCTTTCTTT. The chain uses TRBV3-1 and TRBJ1-1, with unresolved D. The CDR3 is 14 amino acids. The germline V and J ends were trimmed by 4 bases and 4 bases, with 13 bases remaining between them. From germline, CDR1 is LGHDT and CDR2 YNNKEL (reference sequence). Supplemented by reference TRBV3-1 and TRBJ1-1, the full variable domain reads DTAVSQTPKYLVTQMGNDKSIKCEQNLGHDTMYWYKQDSKKFLKIMFSYNNKELIINETVPNRFSPKSPDKAHLNLHINSLELGDSAVYFCASSPSAGSTEAFFGQGTRLTVV.

This clonotype was recorded at least ten times. V and J are TRBV6-5 and TRBJ2-7; no firm D call. Germline values: CDR1 MNHEY, CDR2 SVGAGI. The V and J ends lost 3 bases and 7 bases respectively, with 10 bases between them. This CDR3 has 12 residues. The CDR3 bases are TGTGCCAGCAGTTATGGGGATGAGGAGCAGTACGTC. Translating gives CASSYGDEEQYV.

This clonotype has a count of ten or more. The chain employs TRBV14 and TRBJ2-7; D gene unclear. The length of the CDR3 is 19 residues. Trimming removed 4 bases from V and 0 bases from J, with 25 bases in between. The V gene's germline CDR1 is SGHDN and CDR2 FVKESK. CDR3 nucleotides: TGTGCCAGCAGCCCAGAATTTTCGGTTGGTCGTACCACCTCCTACGAGCAGTACTTC. Its translation: CASSPEFSVGRTTSYEQYF. The variable domain in full, with the rest retrieved from reference TRBV14 and TRBJ2-7, is EAGVTQFPSHSVIEKGQTVTLRCDPISGHDNLYWYRRVMGKEIKFLLHFVKESKQDESGMPNNRFLAERTGGTYSTLKVQPAELEDSGVYFCASSPEFSVGRTTSYEQYFGPGTRLTVT.